What follows is one T cell receptor (beta chain) and its context. This sample stems from a study of T cell responses to AZD1222 COVID-19 vaccine. Assay: immunoSEQ multiplex PCR; the TCRdb copy retains only in-frame clones and omits some. The repertoire consists of 90,000 to 100,000 clones, with around nine tenths occurring once and the leading ten covering less than 3.5%. Trimming shortened V by 4 bases and J by 2 bases, and 12 bases separated the two germline ends. There are 14 residues in the CDR3. Germline loops: CDR1 MNHEY, CDR2 SVGEGT. Source: peripheral blood, taken on day 0 of AZD1222 vaccination. The genes are TRBV6-2 or TRBV6-3 and TRBJ2-7, with D hard to call. This sequence was found in an adult in good health. The CDR3 sequence is CASSSRGRTYEQYV. The DNA for the CDR3 is TGTGCCAGCAGTTCTAGAGGTCGAACCTACGAGCAGTACGTC.